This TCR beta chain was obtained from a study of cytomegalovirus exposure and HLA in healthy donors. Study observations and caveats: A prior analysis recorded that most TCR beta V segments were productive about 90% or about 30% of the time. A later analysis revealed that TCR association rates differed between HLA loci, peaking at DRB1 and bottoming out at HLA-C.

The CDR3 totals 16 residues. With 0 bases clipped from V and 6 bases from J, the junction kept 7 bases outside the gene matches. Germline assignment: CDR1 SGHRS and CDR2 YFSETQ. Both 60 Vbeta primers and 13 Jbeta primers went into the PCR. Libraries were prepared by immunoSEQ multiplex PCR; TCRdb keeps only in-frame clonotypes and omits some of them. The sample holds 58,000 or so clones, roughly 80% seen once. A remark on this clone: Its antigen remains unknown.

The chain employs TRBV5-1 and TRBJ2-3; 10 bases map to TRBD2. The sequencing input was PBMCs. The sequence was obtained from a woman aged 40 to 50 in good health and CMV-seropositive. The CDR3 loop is CASSLALSGGADTQYF. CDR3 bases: TGCGCCAGCAGCTTGGCCCTGAGCGGGGGGGCGGATACGCAGTATTTT.